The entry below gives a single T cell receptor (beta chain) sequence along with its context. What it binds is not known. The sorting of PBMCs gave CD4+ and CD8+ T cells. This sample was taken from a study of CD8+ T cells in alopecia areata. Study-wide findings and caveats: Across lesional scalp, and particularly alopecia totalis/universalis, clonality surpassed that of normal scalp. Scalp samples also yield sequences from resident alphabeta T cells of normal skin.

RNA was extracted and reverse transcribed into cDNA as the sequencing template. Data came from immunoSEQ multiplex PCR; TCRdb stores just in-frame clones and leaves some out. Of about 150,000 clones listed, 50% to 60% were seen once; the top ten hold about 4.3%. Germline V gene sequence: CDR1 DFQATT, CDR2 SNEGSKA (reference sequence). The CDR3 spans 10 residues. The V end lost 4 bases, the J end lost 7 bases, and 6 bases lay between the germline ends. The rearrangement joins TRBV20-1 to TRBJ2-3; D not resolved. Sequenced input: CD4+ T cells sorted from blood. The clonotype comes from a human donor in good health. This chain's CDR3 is CSAKENTQYF. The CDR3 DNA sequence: TGCAGTGCTAAAGAAAATACGCAGTATTTT.